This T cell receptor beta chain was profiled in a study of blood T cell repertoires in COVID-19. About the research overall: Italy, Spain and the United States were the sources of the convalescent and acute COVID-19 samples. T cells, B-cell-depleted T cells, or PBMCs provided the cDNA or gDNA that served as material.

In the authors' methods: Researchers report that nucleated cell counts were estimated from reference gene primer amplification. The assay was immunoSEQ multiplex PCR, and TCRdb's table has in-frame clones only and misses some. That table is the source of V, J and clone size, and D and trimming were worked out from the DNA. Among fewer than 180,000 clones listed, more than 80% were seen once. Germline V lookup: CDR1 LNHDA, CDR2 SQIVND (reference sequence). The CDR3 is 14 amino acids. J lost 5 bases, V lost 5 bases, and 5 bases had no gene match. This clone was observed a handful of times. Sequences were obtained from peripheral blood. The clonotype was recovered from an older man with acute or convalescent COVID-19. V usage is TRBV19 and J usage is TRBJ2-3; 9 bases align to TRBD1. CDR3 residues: CASSSQGAVDTQYF. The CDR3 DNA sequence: TGTGCCAGTAGTTCACAGGGGGCGGTAGATACGCAGTATTTT.